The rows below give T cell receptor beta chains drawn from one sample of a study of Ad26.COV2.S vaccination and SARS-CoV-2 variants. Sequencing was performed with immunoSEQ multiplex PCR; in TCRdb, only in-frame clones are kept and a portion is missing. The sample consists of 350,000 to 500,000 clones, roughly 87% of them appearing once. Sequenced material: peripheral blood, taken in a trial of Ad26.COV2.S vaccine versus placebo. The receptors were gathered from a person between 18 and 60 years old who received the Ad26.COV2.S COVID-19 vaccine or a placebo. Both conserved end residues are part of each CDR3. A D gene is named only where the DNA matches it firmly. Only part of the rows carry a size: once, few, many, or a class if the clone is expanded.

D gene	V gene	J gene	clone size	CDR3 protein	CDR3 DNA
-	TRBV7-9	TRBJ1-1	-	CASSLDSGGNTEAFF	TGTGCCAGCAGCTTAGACTCTGGCGGGAACACTGAAGCTTTCTTT
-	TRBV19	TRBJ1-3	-	CGSQGVAGNTIYF	TGTGGTTCACAAGGAGTCGCTGGAAACACCATATATTTT
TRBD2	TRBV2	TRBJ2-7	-	CASSVTSGSSYEQYF	TGTGCCAGCAGCGTGACTAGCGGCAGCTCCTACGAGCAGTACTTC
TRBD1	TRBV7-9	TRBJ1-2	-	CASSLGQGLIGYTF	TGTGCCAGCAGCTTAGGACAGGGGCTAATTGGCTACACCTTC
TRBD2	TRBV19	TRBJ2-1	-	CASSIKGATSGRAREQFF	TGTGCCAGTAGTATTAAGGGGGCAACTAGCGGGAGGGCTCGGGAGCAGTTCTTC
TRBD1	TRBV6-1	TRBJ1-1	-	CASSEPRTGGNTEAFF	TGTGCCAGCAGTGAACCAAGGACAGGAGGGAACACTGAAGCTTTCTTT
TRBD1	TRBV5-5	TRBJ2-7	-	CASSLGFGTAAYEQYF	TGTGCCAGCAGCCTTGGTTTTGGGACAGCCGCCTACGAGCAGTACTTC
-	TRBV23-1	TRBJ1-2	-	CASSRGGSYGYTF	TGCGCCAGCAGTAGGGGGGGAAGCTATGGCTACACCTTC
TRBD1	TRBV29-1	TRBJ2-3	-	CSVTGQGVTDTQYF	TGCAGCGTAACCGGACAGGGGGTCACAGATACGCAGTATTTT
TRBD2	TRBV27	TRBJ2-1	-	CASATGGSYNEQFF	TGTGCCAGTGCCACGGGGGGCTCCTACAATGAGCAGTTCTTC
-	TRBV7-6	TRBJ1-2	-	CASSLQSGDGYTF	TGTGCCAGCAGTCTCCAGTCAGGGGACGGCTACACCTTC
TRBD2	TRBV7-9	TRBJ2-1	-	CASSLEVRLAGHNEQFF	TGTGCCAGCAGCTTAGAGGTCCGGCTAGCGGGCCACAATGAGCAGTTCTTC
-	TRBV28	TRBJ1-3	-	CASTLGLRNTIYF	TGTGCCAGCACTTTAGGCCTTCGAAACACCATATATTTT
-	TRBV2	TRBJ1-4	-	CATHLGRAEKLFF	TGTGCCACCCACTTGGGCAGGGCGGAAAAACTGTTTTTT
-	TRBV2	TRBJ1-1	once	CASSDREGTEAFF	TGTGCCAGCAGTGACAGGGAAGGCACTGAAGCTTTCTTT
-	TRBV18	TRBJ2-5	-	CASSPPVRETQYF	TGTGCCAGCTCACCGCCAGTCAGGGAGACCCAGTACTTC
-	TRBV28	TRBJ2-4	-	CASSLLGTFNIQYF	TGTGCCAGCAGTTTATTGGGGACATTTAACATTCAGTACTTC
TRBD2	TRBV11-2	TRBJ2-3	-	CASSLDGTSGTNPTDTQYF	TGTGCCAGCAGCTTAGATGGGACTAGCGGAACCAACCCCACAGATACGCAGTATTTT
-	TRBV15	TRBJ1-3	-	CATSRRQQGNTIYF	TGTGCCACCAGCAGGAGGCAACAGGGTAACACCATATATTTT
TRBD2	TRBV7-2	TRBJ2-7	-	CASSLGGRATYEQYF	TGTGCCAGCAGCTTAGGCGGGAGGGCAACGTACGAGCAGTACTTC
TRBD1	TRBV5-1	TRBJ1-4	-	CASSLRQGPEKLFF	TGCGCCAGCAGCCTAAGACAGGGCCCTGAAAAACTGTTTTTT
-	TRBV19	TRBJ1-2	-	CAIHSINLGYTF	TGTGCCATTCATTCCATTAACCTAGGCTACACCTTC
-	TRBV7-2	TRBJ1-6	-	CASSFIGTLHF	TGTGCCAGCAGCTTCATCGGGACCCTCCACTTT
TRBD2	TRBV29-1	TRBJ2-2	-	CSVDGGVNTGELFF	TGCAGCGTTGATGGGGGGGTGAACACCGGGGAGCTGTTTTTT
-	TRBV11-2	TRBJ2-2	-	CASSKLASGELFF	TGTGCCAGCAGCAAACTAGCATCCGGGGAGCTGTTTTTT
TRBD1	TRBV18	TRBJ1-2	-	CASSPSTGVDGYTF	TGTGCCAGCTCACCAAGTACAGGGGTAGATGGCTACACCTTC
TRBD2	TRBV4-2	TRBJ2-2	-	CASSPRGSGSLSGELFF	TGTGCCAGCAGCCCTCGCGGGAGCGGGAGTTTGTCCGGGGAGCTGTTTTTT
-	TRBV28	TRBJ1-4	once	CASSLETTNEKLFF	TGTGCCAGCAGTTTAGAAACAACTAATGAAAAACTGTTTTTT
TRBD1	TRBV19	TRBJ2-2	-	CASSMRGTGGAGELFF	TGTGCCAGTAGTATGCGGGGGACAGGGGGTGCCGGGGAGCTGTTTTTT
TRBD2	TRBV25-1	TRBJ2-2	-	CASSEWASGSYTGELFF	TGTGCCAGCAGTGAATGGGCTAGCGGGAGCTACACCGGGGAGCTGTTTTTT
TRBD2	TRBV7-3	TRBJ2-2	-	CASRPAGGDTGELFF	TGTGCCAGCAGACCAGCGGGAGGGGACACCGGGGAGCTGTTTTTT
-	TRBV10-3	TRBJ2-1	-	CAISGTIGADEQFF	TGTGCCATCAGTGGGACAATAGGGGCCGATGAGCAGTTCTTC
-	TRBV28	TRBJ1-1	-	CASSFPTRPRAFF	TGTGCCAGCAGTTTCCCGACCAGGCCGCGAGCTTTCTTT
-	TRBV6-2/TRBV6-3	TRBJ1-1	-	CASSYSGGENTEAFF	TGTGCCAGCAGTTACTCAGGAGGGGAGAACACTGAAGCTTTCTTT
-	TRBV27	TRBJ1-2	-	CASIGALGGYTF	TGTGCCAGCATCGGGGCTCTCGGCGGCTACACCTTC
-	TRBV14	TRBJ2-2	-	CASSLGRVSGELFF	TGTGCCAGCAGCCTGGGCAGGGTGTCCGGGGAGCTGTTTTTT
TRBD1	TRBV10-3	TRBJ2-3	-	CAVRGQGSTDTQYF	TGTGCCGTCAGAGGACAGGGTAGCACAGATACGCAGTATTTT
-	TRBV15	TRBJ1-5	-	CATSGGQFNQPQHF	TGTGCCACCAGCGGCGGACAGTTCAATCAGCCCCAGCATTTT
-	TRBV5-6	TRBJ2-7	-	CASSIGARLNSYEQYF	TGTGCCAGCAGCATCGGCGCTCGCCTTAACTCCTACGAGCAGTACTTC
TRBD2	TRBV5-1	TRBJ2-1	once	CASSGSGRFLDEQFF	TGCGCCAGCAGCGGCTCCGGGAGGTTCTTGGATGAGCAGTTCTTC
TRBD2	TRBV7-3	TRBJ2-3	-	CASSPSGKGTDTQYF	TGTGCCAGCAGCCCTAGCGGGAAAGGCACAGATACGCAGTATTTT
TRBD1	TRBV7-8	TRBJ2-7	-	CASSLTGNEQYF	TGTGCCAGCAGCTTGACAGGGAACGAGCAGTACTTC